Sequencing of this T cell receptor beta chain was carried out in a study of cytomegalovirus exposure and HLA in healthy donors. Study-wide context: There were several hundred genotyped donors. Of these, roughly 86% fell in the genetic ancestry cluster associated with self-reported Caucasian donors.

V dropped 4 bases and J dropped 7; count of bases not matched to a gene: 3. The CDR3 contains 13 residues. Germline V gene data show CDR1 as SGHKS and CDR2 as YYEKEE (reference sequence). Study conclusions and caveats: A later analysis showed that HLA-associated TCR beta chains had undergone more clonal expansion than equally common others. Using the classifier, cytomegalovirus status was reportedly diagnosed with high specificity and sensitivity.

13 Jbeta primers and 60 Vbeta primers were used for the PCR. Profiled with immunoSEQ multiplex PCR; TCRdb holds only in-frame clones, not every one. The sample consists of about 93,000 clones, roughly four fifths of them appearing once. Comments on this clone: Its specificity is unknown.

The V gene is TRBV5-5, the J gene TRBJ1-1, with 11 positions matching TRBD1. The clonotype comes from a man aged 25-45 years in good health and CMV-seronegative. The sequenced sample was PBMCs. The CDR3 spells CASSQDRGREAFF. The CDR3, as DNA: TGTGCCAGCAGCCAGGACAGGGGGCGTGAAGCTTTCTTT.